These T cell receptor beta chains were read from a single sample in a study of blood T cell repertoires in COVID-19. The assay was immunoSEQ multiplex PCR, and TCRdb's table has in-frame clones only and misses some. The sample holds under 250,000 clones, 65% to 85% seen once. Sequencing was done on a sample of PBMCs or T cells enriched from blood (not recorded which). The source is a woman aged 55-75 years who had recovered from COVID-19. CDR3s include the opening cysteine and the closing phenylalanine or tryptophan. Fields, in order: V gene, CDR3 protein.

TRBV5-1 CASSLTGQGAREQYF
TRBV27 CASSLAWRTISGSSGNEQFF
TRBV3-1/TRBV3-2 CASSQGRPTEAFF
TRBV29-1 CSVDFGYKNTEAFF
TRBV9 CASSPRHAGDTQYF
TRBV19 CASSGTGEGSPLHF
TRBV2 CASKGQGHYEQYF
TRBV12-3/TRBV12-4 CASSRTTSYEQYF
TRBV5-1 CASSRTAGLTDTQYF
TRBV7-3 CASSLQSGLAGTIGRGTDTQYF
TRBV3-1/TRBV3-2 CASSLTSGSTDTQYF
TRBV27 CASSFRAGTGGGYGYTF
TRBV10-3 CAISGAGGSYGYTF
TRBV28 CASSPPGAFNEQFF
TRBV10-2 CASSSGSSGNTIYF
TRBV18 CASSPPGTANQPQHF
TRBV7-8 CASTPLGGGTGVYGYTF
TRBV6-5 CASSPQRTGSGIYF
TRBV5-6 CASSLLQGVQYF
TRBV7-5 CARSLVRQGGGYTF
TRBV7-9 CASRLRGSDNSPLHF
TRBV19 CASTVTGNQPQHF
TRBV6-5 CASRLTGRETQYF
TRBV6-5 CASSPAAGGRNEQFF
TRBV10-1 CASSEPWGTGGRNTQYF
TRBV11-2 CASSPRQENNSPLHF
TRBV7-2 CASRPTGAYEQYF
TRBV18 CASSTGDYGYTF
TRBV6-5 CASRRLGYGYTF
TRBV11-3 CASSLAGGPRSEAFF
TRBV11-2 CASSFPYTTETQYF
TRBV27 CASSLRRRTGGIGEQFF
TRBV2 CASSRLAVNYNEQFF
TRBV7-3 CASSLGGGFQETQYF
TRBV7-9 CASSSSGGTGVYGYTF
TRBV27 CASSFYSPTSVEKLFF
TRBV7-2 CASSLGTMRSTDTQYF